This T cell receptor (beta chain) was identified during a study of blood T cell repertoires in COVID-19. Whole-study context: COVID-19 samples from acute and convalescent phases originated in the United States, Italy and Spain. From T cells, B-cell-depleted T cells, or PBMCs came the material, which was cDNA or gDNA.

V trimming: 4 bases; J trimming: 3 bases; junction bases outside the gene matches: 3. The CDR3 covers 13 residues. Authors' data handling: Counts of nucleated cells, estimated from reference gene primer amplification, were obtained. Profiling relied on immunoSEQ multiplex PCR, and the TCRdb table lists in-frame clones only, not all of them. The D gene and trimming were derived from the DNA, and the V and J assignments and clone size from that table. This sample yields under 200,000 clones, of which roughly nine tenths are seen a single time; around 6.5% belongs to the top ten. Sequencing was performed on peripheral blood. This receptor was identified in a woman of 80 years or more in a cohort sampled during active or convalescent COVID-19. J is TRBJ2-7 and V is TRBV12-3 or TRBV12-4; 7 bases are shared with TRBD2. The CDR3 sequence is CASSSGLDYEQYV. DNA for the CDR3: TGTGCCAGCAGTTCCGGACTAGACTACGAGCAGTACGTC.